These T cell receptor beta chains were read from a single sample in a study of blood T cell repertoires in COVID-19. The table came from immunoSEQ multiplex PCR; TCRdb's copy has only in-frame clones and leaves some out. The repertoire holds 65,000 or so clones, with 65% to 85% as singletons. Material: peripheral blood. All receptors come from a young man with COVID-19, enrolled during active disease. Both conserved end residues are part of each CDR3. A D gene is named only where the DNA matches it firmly. Only some rows state a clone size, as once, few, many or a class for expanded clones.

size	J	D	V	CDR3
NA	TRBJ2-3	NA	TRBV19	CASSPPGTLFGTDTQYF
NA	TRBJ1-4	TRBD1	TRBV19	CASTVGQGNEKLFF
NA	TRBJ1-1	TRBD1	TRBV5-8	CASSSGQGNTEAFF
NA	TRBJ2-5	NA	TRBV7-8	CASSLAASVETQYF
once	TRBJ2-7	NA	TRBV7-9	CASSLGTGEQYF
NA	TRBJ2-7	NA	TRBV28	CASSSPFRAYEQYF
NA	TRBJ1-1	NA	TRBV6-5	CASILDRMNTEAFF
NA	TRBJ2-1	TRBD2	TRBV6-4	CASSDSYGTSGSQFF
NA	TRBJ1-1	NA	TRBV4-1	CASSHTTGQGTHLGTEAFF
NA	TRBJ2-2	TRBD1	TRBV6-5	CASSYPMGQRTGELFF
once	TRBJ2-7	NA	TRBV7-9	CASSHSGGPDEQYF
once	TRBJ2-7	NA	TRBV20-1	CSASLRVGEQYF
once	TRBJ2-7	TRBD1	TRBV5-6	CASGIQGKRYEQYF
NA	TRBJ2-7	TRBD2	TRBV7-9	CASSSLAGGTYEQYF
NA	TRBJ2-5	TRBD1	TRBV27	CASSSWTGGGQETQYF
NA	TRBJ1-1	NA	TRBV6-5	CASSYSRGGTRTEAFF
NA	TRBJ1-1	NA	TRBV19	CASSIVITMNTEAFF
NA	TRBJ2-3	TRBD2	TRBV7-3	CASSLQAGTDTQYF
NA	TRBJ2-7	NA	TRBV7-2	CASSLGRGEQYF
NA	TRBJ2-7	NA	TRBV2	CASSLHSYEQYF
once	TRBJ1-1	NA	TRBV9	CASSDGIGTRRTRTEAFF
once	TRBJ2-5	NA	TRBV7-3	CASSSSVQETQYF
NA	TRBJ1-2	NA	TRBV4-2	CASSQESAGSLYGYTF
once	TRBJ2-7	NA	TRBV4-3	CASSQELADSYEQYF
NA	TRBJ2-1	TRBD2	TRBV2	CASNGWLAESSYNEQFF
NA	TRBJ1-1	NA	TRBV30	CAWSRQENTEAFF
NA	TRBJ2-3	NA	TRBV4-1	CASSQPETDTQYF
NA	TRBJ1-1	TRBD1	TRBV5-4	CASSPLRQGNTEAFF
NA	TRBJ2-6	TRBD1	TRBV9	CASSVAGQRSGANVLTF
NA	TRBJ2-7	TRBD1	TRBV27	CASSPDTGGFYEQYF
NA	TRBJ2-3	NA	TRBV6-2/TRBV6-3	CASSYGQGPDTQYF
NA	TRBJ1-2	TRBD1	TRBV29-1	CSVATGSLYGYTF
NA	TRBJ2-1	TRBD2	TRBV6-2/TRBV6-3	CASSTIAGVAYNEQFF
NA	TRBJ1-2	NA	TRBV28	CASSSMRGVQGGYTF
NA	TRBJ1-5	NA	TRBV28	CASRRQVSQPQHF
NA	TRBJ1-1	NA	TRBV28	CASIDPGTRMNTEAFF
NA	TRBJ2-7	TRBD1	TRBV27	CASSQHGTGGARSSYEQYF
NA	TRBJ1-2	NA	TRBV6-4	CASSGLDRNYGYTF
NA	TRBJ2-3	NA	TRBV10-3	CATNGGGRGDTQYF
NA	TRBJ1-5	TRBD1	TRBV7-9	CASSLQGLNQPQHF
NA	TRBJ2-1	TRBD2	TRBV9	CASSVVAGGPGEQFF
NA	TRBJ1-6	NA	TRBV3-1/TRBV3-2	CASSQRQSLHF
NA	TRBJ2-1	TRBD2	TRBV19	CASSTASGTMDNEQFF
NA	TRBJ1-1	TRBD1	TRBV7-2	CASSTRQGGTEAFF
NA	TRBJ1-2	NA	TRBV6-6	CASSTQAATGDDGYTF
NA	TRBJ1-5	TRBD1	TRBV6-2/TRBV6-3	CASSLQGSGNQPQHF
NA	TRBJ1-5	NA	TRBV30	CAWSILSGGNNQPQHF
once	TRBJ2-3	NA	TRBV10-3	CATRKGAADTQYF
NA	TRBJ2-1	TRBD2	TRBV7-9	CASSSRSGRGNEQFF
NA	TRBJ2-7	TRBD1	TRBV5-6	CASSSLDRAPYEQYF
NA	TRBJ2-2	TRBD1	TRBV24-1	CATSDPTDRGATGELFF
once	TRBJ2-7	NA	TRBV30	CAWTGLRVREQYF
NA	TRBJ2-3	TRBD1	TRBV2	CASRDRGVDTQYF
once	TRBJ1-3	NA	TRBV4-1	CASSLGLISGNTIYF
NA	TRBJ2-6	TRBD1	TRBV11-2	CASSFLPGQGAGANVLTF
NA	TRBJ1-5	NA	TRBV19	CASTTGVEGQPQHF
NA	TRBJ2-1	NA	TRBV7-9	CASSLGSFNEQFF
few	TRBJ2-3	TRBD2	TRBV2	CASGSSGTSGRGTDTQYF
NA	TRBJ2-1	TRBD1	TRBV5-6	CASSSGTDLNEQFF